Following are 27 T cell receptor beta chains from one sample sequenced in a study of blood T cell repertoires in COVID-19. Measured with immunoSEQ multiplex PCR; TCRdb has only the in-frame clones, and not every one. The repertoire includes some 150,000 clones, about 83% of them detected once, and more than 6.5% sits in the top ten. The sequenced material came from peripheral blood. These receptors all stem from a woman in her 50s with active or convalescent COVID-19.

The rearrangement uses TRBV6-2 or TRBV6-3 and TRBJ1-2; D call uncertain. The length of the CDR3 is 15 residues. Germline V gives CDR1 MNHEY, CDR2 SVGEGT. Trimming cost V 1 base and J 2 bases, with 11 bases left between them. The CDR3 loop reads CASSYLPGYNYGYTF. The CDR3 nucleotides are TGTGCCAGCAGTTACTTACCGGGGTACAACTATGGCTACACCTTC.

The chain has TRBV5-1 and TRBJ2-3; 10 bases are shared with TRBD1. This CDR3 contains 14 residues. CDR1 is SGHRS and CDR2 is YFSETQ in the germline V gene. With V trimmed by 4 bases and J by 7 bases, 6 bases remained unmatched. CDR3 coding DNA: TGCGCCAGCAGCCCGGGACAGGGGCTCCATACGCAGTATTTT. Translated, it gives CASSPGQGLHTQYF.

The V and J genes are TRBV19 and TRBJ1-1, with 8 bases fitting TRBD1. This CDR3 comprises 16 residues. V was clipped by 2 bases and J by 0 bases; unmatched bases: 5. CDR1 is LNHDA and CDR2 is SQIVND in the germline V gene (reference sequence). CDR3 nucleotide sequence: TGTGCCAGTAGTATATATTGGACAGGGCTGAACACTGAAGCTTTCTTT. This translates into CASSIYWTGLNTEAFF.

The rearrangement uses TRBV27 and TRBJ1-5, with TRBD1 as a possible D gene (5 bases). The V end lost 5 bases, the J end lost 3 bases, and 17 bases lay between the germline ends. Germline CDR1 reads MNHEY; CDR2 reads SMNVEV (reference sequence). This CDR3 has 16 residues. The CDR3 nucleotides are TGTGCCAGCAGTCCCCAGGTAGGGGCCTACAATCAGCCCCAGCATTTT. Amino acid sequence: CASSPQVGAYNQPQHF.

In DNA form, the CDR3 reads TGTGCCAGCTCACCAGGAGAGGGCAGACCTTATGAGCAGTTCTTC. Encoded protein: CASSPGEGRPYEQFF. This rearrangement joins TRBV18 to TRBJ2-1; TRBD2 might be the D (5 bases). The V gene's germline CDR1 is KGHSH and CDR2 LQKENI. The V and J ends lost 2 bases and 8 bases respectively, with 16 bases between them. CDR3 length: 15 amino acids.

CDR3 region: CAIRGTAGNTIYF. In DNA, the CDR3 is TGTGCCATCCGGGGGACGGCTGGAAACACCATATATTTT. The V call is TRBV10-3, the J call TRBJ1-3, with a possible D match to TRBD1 (5 bases). Germline CDR1 ENHRY, CDR2 SYGVKD. The CDR3 length is 13 residues. Trimming left V 8 bases short and J 2 bases short, with 10 bases between.

CDR3 sequence (DNA): TGTGCCAGCAGCCTACAGGGGGCGGTCACTGAAGCTTTCTTT. Translation: CASSLQGAVTEAFF. The V call is TRBV7-3, the J call TRBJ1-1; 9 nucleotides agree with TRBD1. V lost 5 bases and J lost 4; bases outside the gene matches: 5. The CDR3 has 14 amino acids. Germline V gives CDR1 SGHTA, CDR2 FQGTGA. The variable domain in full, with the rest retrieved from reference TRBV7-3 and TRBJ1-1, is GAGVSQTPSNKVTEKGKYVELRCDPISGHTALYWYRQSLGQGPEFLIYFQGTGAADDSGLPNDRFFAVRPEGSVSTLKIQRTERGDSAVYLCASSLQGAVTEAFFGQGTRLTVV.

The CDR3: CASSFGGEHSGNTIYF. CDR3 sequence (DNA): TGTGCCAGCAGTTTCGGGGGGGAACACTCTGGAAACACCATATATTTT. The rearrangement uses TRBV28 and TRBJ1-3; D possibly corresponds to TRBD1 (5 bases). This CDR3 comprises 16 residues. CDR1 MDHEN and CDR2 SYDVKM come from the germline V gene. Trimming pared 3 bases from V and 0 bases from J, leaving 12 bases between.

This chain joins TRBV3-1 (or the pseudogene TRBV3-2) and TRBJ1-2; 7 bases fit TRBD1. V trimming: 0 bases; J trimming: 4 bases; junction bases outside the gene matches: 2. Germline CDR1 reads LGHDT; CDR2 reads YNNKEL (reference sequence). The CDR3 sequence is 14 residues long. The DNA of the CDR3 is TGTGCCAGCAGCCAAGAAACAGGGGCCTATGGCTACACCTTC. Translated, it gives CASSQETGAYGYTF.

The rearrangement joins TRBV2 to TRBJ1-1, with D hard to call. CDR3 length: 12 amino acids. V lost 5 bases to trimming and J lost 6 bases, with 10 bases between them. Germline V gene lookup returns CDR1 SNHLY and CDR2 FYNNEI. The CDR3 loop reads CASSLGPSEAFF. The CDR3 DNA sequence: TGTGCCAGCAGTTTGGGCCCTTCTGAAGCTTTCTTT.

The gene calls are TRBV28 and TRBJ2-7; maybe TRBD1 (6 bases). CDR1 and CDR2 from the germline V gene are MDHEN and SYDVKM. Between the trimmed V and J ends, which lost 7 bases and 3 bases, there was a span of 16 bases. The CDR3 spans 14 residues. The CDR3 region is CASTPDRWDYEQYF. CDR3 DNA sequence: TGTGCCAGCACCCCAGACAGGTGGGACTACGAGCAGTACTTC.

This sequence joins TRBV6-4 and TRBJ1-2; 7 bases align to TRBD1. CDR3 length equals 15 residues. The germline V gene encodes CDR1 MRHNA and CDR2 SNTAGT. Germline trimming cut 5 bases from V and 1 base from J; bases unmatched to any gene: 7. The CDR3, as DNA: TGTGCCAGCAGTCAGACAGGGAACAGTAACTATGGCTACACCTTC. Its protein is CASSQTGNSNYGYTF.

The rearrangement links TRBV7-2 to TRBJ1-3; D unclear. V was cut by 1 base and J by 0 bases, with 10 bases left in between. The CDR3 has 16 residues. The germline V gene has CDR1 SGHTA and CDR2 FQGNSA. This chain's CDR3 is CASSLVYIRSGNTIYF. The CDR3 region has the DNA TGTGCCAGCAGCTTAGTTTACATTCGCTCTGGAAACACCATATATTTT.

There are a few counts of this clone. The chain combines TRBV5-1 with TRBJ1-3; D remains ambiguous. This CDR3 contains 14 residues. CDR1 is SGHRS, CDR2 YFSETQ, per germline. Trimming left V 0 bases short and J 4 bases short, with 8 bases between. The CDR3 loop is CASSLDTVGNTIYF. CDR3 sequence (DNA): TGCGCCAGCAGCTTGGACACAGTCGGAAACACCATATATTTT.

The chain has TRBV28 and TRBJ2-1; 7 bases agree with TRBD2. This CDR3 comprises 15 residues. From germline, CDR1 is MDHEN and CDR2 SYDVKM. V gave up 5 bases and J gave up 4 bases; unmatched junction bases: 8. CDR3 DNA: TGTGCCAGCAGTGTCACTCCGGGACTATACAATGAGCAGTTCTTC. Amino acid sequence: CASSVTPGLYNEQFF.

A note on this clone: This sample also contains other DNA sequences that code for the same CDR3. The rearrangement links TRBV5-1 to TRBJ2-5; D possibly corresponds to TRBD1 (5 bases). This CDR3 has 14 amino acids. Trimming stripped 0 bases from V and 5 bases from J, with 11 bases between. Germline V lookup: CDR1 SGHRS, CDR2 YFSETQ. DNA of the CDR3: TGCGCCAGCAGCTTGGGCAGGGCAGGCGAGACCCAGTACTTC. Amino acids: CASSLGRAGETQYF.

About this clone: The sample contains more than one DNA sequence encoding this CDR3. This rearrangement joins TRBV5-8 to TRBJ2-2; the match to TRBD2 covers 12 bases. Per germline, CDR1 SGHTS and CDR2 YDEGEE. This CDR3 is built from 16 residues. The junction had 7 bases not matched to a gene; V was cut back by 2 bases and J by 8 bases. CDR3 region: CASSFRLAGESGELFF. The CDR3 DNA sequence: TGTGCCAGCAGCTTTCGACTAGCGGGAGAATCAGGGGAGCTGTTTTTT.

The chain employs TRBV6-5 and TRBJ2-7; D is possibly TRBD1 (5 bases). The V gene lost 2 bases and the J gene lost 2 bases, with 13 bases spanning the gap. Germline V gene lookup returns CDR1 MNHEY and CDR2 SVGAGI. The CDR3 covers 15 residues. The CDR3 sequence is CASSYGAGSPYEQYF. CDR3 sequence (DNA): TGTGCCAGCAGTTACGGGGCAGGGTCCCCCTACGAGCAGTACTTC.

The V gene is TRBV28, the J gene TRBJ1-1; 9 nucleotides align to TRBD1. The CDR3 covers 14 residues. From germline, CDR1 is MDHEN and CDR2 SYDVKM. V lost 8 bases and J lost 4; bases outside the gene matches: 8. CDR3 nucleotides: TGTGCCAGCGGACCGACAGGGGGTGGCACTGAAGCTTTCTTT. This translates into CASGPTGGGTEAFF.

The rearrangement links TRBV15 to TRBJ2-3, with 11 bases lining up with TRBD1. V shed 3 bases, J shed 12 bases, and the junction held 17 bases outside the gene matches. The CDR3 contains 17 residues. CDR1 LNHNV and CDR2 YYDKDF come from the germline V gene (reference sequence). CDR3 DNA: TGTGCCACCAGCAGTAATCCGGGACAGGGGGGTGGAGGGACACAGTATTTT. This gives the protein CATSSNPGQGGGGTQYF.

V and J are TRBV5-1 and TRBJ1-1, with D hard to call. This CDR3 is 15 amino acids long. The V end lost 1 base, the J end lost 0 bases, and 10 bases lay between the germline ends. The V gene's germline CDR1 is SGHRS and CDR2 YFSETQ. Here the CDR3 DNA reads TGCGCCAGCAGCTTGAATTGGGCTTTGAACACTGAAGCTTTCTTT. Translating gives CASSLNWALNTEAFF.

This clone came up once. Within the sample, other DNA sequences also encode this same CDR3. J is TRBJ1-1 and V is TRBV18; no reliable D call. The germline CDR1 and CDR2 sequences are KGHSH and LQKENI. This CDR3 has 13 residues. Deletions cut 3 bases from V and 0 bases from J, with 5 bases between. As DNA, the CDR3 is TGTGCCAGCTCACCTCAGGTGAACACTGAAGCTTTCTTT. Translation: CASSPQVNTEAFF.

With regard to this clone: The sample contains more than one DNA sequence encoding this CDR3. The CDR3 DNA reads TGTGCCAGCTCACCAAACAGGGTGAACACTGAAGCTTTCTTT. This translates into CASSPNRVNTEAFF. The V and J genes are TRBV18 and TRBJ1-1, with a weak D call TRBD1 (6 bases). Trimming shortened V by 2 bases and J by 0 bases, and 7 bases separated the two germline ends. Per germline, CDR1 KGHSH and CDR2 LQKENI. This CDR3 has 14 residues.

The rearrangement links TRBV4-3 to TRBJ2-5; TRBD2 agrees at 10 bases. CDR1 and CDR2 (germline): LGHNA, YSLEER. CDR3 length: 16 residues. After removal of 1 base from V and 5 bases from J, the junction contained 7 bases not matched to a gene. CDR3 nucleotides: TGCGCCAGCAGCCAAGTAGAGCGGGGGGGGGTGGAGACCCAGTACTTC. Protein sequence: CASSQVERGGVETQYF.

As DNA, the CDR3 is TGTGCCAGTAGTATCTTCCTAGCGGGGGGGCCGGTCACCGGGGAGCTGTTTTTT. Amino acid sequence: CASSIFLAGGPVTGELFF. The chain employs TRBV19 and TRBJ2-2; 12 bases agree with TRBD2. Germline lookup yields CDR1 LNHDA and CDR2 SQIVND (reference sequence). The CDR3 totals 18 residues. The V gene end was trimmed by 3 bases and the J gene end by 4 bases; junction bases not matched to a gene: 9.

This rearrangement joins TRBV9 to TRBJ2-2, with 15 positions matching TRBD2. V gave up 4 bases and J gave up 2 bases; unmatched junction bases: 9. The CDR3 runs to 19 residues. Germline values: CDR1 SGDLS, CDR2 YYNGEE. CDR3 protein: CASSPGTSGGIPNTGELFF. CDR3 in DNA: TGTGCCAGCAGCCCCGGGACTAGCGGGGGGATCCCTAACACCGGGGAGCTGTTTTTT.

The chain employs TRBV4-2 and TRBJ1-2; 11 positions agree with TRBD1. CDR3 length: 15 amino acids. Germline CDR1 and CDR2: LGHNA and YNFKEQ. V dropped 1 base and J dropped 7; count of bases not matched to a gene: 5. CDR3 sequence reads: CASSQVGTGGLGYTF. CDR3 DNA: TGTGCCAGCAGCCAAGTGGGGACAGGGGGGCTTGGCTACACCTTC.